The T cell receptor beta chain described here comes from a study of cytomegalovirus exposure and HLA in healthy donors. Findings and limits, study-wide: Analysis performed later found about 17,000 TCR beta sequences associated with HLA alleles at 0.05 false discovery rate.

This CDR3 is built from 14 residues. CDR1 is SGDLS and CDR2 is YYNGEE in the germline V gene. V lost 3 bases to trimming and J lost 4 bases; unmatched junction nucleotides: 4. The PCR was carried out with 60 Vbeta primers and 13 Jbeta primers. Measured with immunoSEQ multiplex PCR; TCRdb has only the in-frame clones, and not every one. Of some 95,000 clones in the sample, 75% to 85% were seen once. Of note for this clone: Its specificity is not known.

Input material: PBMCs. This TCR was recovered from a woman aged 40-49 years in good health and CMV-seronegative. This chain connects TRBV9 to TRBJ2-3; TRBD2 agrees at 8 bases. CDR3 sequence: CASSARGEADTQYF. The CDR3 DNA is TGTGCCAGCAGCGCGCGGGGGGAGGCAGATACGCAGTATTTT.